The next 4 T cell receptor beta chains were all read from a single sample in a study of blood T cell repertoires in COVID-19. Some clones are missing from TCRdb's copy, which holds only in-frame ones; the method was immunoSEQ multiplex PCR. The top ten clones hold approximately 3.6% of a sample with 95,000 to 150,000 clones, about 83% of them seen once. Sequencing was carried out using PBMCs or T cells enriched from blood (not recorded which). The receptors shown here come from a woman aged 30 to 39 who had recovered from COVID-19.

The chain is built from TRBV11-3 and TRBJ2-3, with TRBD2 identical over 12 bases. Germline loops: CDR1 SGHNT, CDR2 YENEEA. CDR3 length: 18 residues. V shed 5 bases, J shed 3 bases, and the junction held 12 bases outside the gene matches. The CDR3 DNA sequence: TGTGCCAGCAGCCACCGCGCTAGCGGGAGGGCCCAGACAGATACGCAGTATTTT. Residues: CASSHRASGRAQTDTQYF.

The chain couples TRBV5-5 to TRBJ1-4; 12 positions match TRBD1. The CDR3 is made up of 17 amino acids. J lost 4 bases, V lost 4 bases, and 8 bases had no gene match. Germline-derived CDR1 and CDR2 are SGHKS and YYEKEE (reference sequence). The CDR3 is CASSDRDRGLINEKLFF. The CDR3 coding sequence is TGTGCCAGCAGCGACCGGGACAGGGGGCTGATTAATGAAAAACTGTTTTTT.

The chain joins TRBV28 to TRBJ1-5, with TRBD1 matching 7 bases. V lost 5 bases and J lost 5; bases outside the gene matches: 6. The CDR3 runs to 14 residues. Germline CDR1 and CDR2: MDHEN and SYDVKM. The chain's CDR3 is CASSAGQLYQPQHF. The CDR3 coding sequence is TGTGCCAGCAGTGCGGGACAGCTCTATCAGCCCCAGCATTTT. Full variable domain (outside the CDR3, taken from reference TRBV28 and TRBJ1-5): DVKVTQSSRYLVKRTGEKVFLECVQDMDHENMFWYRQDPGLGLRLIYFSYDVKMKEKGDIPEGYSVSREKKERFSLILESASTNQTSMYLCASSAGQLYQPQHFGDGTRLSIL.

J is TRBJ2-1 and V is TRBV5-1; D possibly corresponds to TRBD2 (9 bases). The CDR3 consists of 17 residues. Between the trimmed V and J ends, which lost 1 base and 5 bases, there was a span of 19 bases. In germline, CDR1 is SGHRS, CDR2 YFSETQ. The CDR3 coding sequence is TGCGCCAGCAGCTTGCACCAGGGGGCGGGAGGGAACAATGAGCAGTTCTTC. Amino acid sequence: CASSLHQGAGGNNEQFF.